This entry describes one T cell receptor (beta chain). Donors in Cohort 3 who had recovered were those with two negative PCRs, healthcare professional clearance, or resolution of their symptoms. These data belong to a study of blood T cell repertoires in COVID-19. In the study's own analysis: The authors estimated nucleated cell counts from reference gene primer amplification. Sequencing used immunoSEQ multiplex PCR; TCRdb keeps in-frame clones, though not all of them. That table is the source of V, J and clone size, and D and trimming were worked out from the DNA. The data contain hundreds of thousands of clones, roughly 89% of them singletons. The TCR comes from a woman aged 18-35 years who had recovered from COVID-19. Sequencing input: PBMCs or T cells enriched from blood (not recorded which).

DNA for the CDR3: TGTGCCAGCAGCGAGGTAGCGGAGCAGTTCTTC. It is translated as CASSEVAEQFF. The genes are TRBV11-2 and TRBJ2-1; weak D call: TRBD2 (5 bases). Trimming took off 5 bases at V and 10 bases at J, with 9 bases between the two ends. Germline V gene sequence: CDR1 SGHAT, CDR2 FQNNGV. There are 11 residues in the CDR3.